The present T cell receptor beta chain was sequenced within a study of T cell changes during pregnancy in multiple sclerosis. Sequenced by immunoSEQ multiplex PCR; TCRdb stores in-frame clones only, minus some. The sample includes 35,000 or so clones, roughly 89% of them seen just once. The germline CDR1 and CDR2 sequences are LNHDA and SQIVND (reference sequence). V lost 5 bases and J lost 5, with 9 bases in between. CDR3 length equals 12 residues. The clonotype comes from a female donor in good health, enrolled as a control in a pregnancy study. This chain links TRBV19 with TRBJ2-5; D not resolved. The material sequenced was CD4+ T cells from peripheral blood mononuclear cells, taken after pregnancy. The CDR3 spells CASSPPGETQYF. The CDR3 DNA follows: TGTGCCAGTAGTCCACCCGGGGAGACCCAGTACTTC.